This T cell receptor beta chain is drawn from a study of persistence of HIV-infected CD4 T cells. The overall study: Donors were ART-treated; their CMV- and Gag-responding CD4+ T cells were isolated. Donors had been on suppressive ART for a median of 8 years.

Stimulation used around 9.1 ug/mL lysate from CMV-infected fibroblasts. Sorted nonresponding memory CD4+ T cells were CD40L-negative, CD69-negative, CD45RO-high. Donors were HIV-1-infected adults who began suppressive ART during chronic infection. CD8+ T cells were removed from PBMCs prior to stimulation. The CDR3 is made up of 16 amino acids. Germline loops: CDR1 LGHNA, CDR2 YNFKEQ. The V end was cut by 0 bases, the J end by 1 base, with 10 bases between. Note on this clone: As yet, its antigen is unknown. Other DNA sequences of this sample code for an identical CDR3.

This was the immunoSEQ version 4 assay in survey mode. Assay: immunoSEQ multiplex PCR; the TCRdb copy retains only in-frame clones and omits some. The table has some 48,000 clones, about four fifths seen once. Sequenced material: CD4+ T cells sorted from PBMCs after roughly 19-hour stimulation, taken from a patient who received antiretroviral therapy. The rearrangement uses TRBV4-2 and TRBJ1-5, with D perhaps matching TRBD1 (5 bases). The TCR sequence derives from an adult man with HIV who was CMV-seropositive. The CDR3 nucleotides read TGTGCCAGCAGCCAAGAGGCAGGGAGAAGCAATCAGCCCCAGCATTTT. Amino acid sequence: CASSQEAGRSNQPQHF.